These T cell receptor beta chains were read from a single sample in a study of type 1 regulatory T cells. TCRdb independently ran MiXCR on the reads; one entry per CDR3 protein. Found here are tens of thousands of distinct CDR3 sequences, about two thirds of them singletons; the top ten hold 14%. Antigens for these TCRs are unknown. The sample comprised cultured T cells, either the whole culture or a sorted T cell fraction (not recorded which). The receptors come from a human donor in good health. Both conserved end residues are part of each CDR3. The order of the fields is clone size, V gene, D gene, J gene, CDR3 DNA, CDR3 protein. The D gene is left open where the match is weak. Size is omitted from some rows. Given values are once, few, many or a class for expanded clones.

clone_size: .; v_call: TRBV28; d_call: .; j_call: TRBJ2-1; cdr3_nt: TGTGCCAGCAGTTTAGGAACGTCGGAGCCCTACCTCTACAATGAGCAGTTCTTC; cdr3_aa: CASSLGTSEPYLYNEQFF
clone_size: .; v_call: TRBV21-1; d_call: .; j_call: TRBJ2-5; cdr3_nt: TGTGCCAGCAGCGGGCGGGGTCGGGAGACCCAGTACTTC; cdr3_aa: CASSGRGRETQYF
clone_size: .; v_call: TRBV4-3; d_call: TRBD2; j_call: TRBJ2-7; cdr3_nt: TGCGCCAGCAGCGACGGGAGGAACTACGAGCAGTACTTC; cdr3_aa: CASSDGRNYEQYF
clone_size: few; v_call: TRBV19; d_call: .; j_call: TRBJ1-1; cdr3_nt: TGTGCCAGTAGTATTACGGCTTTCACTGAAGCTTTCTTT; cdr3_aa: CASSITAFTEAFF
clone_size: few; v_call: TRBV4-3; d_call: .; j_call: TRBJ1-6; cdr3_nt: TGCGCCAGCAGCCAATACCTGAGCTCCTATAATTCACCCCTCCACTTT; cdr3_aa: CASSQYLSSYNSPLHF
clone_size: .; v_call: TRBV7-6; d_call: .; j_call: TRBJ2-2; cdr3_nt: TGTGCCAGCAGCTTGGACGAGACCACCGGGGAGCTGTTTTTT; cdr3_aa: CASSLDETTGELFF
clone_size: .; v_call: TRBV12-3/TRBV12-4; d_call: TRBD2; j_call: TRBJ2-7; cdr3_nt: TGTGCCAGCAGCATAATATTGGGACTAGCGGGGGGCCACTCCTACGAGCAGTACTTC; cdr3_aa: CASSIILGLAGGHSYEQYF
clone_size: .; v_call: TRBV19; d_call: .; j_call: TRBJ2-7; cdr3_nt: TGTGCCAGTAGCGGCGGGTTCCACGAGCAGTACTTC; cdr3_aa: CASSGGFHEQYF
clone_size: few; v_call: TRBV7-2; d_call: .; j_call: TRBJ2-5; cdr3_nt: TGTGCCAGCAGCTTAGGCTGGGTGGGAGAGACCCAGTACTTC; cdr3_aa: CASSLGWVGETQYF
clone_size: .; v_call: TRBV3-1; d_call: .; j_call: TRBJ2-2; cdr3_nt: TGTGCCAGCAGACAACAGGGACTGGGGGAGCTGTTTTTT; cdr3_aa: CASRQQGLGELFF
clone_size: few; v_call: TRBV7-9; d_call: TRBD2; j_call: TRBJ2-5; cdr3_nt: TGTGCCAGCAGCTTAGAGACGGGGGGAGAGACCCAGTACTTC; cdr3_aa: CASSLETGGETQYF
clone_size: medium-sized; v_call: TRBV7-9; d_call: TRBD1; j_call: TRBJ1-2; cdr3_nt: TGTGCCAGCAGCTATAGGGGACAGGGGATCTATGGCTACACCTTC; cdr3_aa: CASSYRGQGIYGYTF
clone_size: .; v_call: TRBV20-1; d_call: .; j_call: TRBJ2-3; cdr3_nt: TGCAGTGCTAGGCTAGCTAAGGCAGATACGCAGTATTTT; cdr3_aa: CSARLAKADTQYF